This T cell receptor beta chain was profiled in a study of blood T cells in healthy people across ages. Germline V gene sequence: CDR1 MNHEY, CDR2 SVGAGI. After removal of 3 bases from V and 0 bases from J, the junction contained 7 bases not matched to a gene. This CDR3 comprises 16 residues. The use of a sample-barcoded 5' primer and a J-beta primer mix characterized a second PCR of roughly 6 to 11 cycles. From the 5' RACE reads, TCRdb called clonotypes with MiXCR, one entry per CDR3 protein. The sample has fewer than 900,000 distinct CDR3 sequences; approximately 39% are singletons. The V call is TRBV6-5, the J call TRBJ2-7; 8 bases map to TRBD1. The TCR comes from a woman aged 60 to 75 in good health. Sequenced input: blood. The CDR3 sequence is CASSYPRTGNSYEQYF. In DNA form, the CDR3 reads TGTGCCAGCAGTTATCCCAGGACAGGGAACTCCTACGAGCAGTACTTC.